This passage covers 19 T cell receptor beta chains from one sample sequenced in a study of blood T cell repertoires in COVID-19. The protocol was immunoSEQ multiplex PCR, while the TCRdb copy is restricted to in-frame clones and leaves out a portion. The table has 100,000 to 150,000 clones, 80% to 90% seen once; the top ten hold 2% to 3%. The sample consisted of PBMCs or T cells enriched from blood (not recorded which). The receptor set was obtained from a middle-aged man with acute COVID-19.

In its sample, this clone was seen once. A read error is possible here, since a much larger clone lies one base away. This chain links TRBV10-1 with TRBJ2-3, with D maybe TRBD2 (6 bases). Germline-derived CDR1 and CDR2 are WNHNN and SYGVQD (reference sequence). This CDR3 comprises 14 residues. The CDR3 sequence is CASLRRGSKDTQYF. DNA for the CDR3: TGCGCCAGCCTGAGGAGGGGCAGCAAAGATACGCAGTATTTT.

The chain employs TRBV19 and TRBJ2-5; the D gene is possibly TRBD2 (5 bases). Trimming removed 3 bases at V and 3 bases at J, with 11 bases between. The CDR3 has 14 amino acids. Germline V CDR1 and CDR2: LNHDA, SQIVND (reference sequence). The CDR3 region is CASSMVAREETQYF. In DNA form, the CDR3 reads TGTGCCAGTAGTATGGTAGCGAGGGAAGAGACCCAGTACTTC. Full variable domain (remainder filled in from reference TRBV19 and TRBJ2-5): DGGITQSPKYLFRKEGQNVTLSCEQNLNHDAMYWYRQDPGQGLRLIYYSQIVNDFQKGDIAEGYSVSREKKESFPLTVTSAQKNPTAFYLCASSMVAREETQYFGPGTRLLVL.

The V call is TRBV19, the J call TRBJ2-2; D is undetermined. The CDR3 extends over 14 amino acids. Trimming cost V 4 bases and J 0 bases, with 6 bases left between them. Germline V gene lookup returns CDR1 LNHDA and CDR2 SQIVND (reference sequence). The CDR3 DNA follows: TGTGCCAGTAGTAGCCAGGCGAACACCGGGGAGCTGTTTTTT. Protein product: CASSSQANTGELFF.

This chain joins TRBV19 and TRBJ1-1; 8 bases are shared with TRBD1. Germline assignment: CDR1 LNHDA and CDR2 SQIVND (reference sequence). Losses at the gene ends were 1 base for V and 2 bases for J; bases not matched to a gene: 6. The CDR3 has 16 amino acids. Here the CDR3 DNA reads TGTGCCAGTAGTATAGGGGCCGGGACAGGAAACACTGAAGCTTTCTTT. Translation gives CASSIGAGTGNTEAFF. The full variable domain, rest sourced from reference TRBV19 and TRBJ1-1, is DGGITQSPKYLFRKEGQNVTLSCEQNLNHDAMYWYRQDPGQGLRLIYYSQIVNDFQKGDIAEGYSVSREKKESFPLTVTSAQKNPTAFYLCASSIGAGTGNTEAFFGQGTRLTVV.

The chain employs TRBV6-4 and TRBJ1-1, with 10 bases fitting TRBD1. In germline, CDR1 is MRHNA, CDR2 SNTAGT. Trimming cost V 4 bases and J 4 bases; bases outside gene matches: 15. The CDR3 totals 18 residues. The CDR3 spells CASSAANVPGQGSTEAFF. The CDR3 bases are TGTGCCAGCAGTGCCGCTAACGTTCCGGGACAGGGGAGCACTGAAGCTTTCTTT.

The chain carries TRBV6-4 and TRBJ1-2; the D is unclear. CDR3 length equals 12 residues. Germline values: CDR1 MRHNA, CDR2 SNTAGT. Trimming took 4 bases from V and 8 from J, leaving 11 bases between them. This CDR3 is CASSASSGGYTF. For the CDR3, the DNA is TGTGCCAGCAGTGCCAGCTCGGGGGGCTACACCTTC.

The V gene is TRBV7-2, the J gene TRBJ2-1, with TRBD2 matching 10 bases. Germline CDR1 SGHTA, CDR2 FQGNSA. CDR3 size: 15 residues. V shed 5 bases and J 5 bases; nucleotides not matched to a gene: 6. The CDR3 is CASSLTSGADNEQFF. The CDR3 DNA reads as TGTGCCAGCAGCCTTACTAGCGGGGCAGACAATGAGCAGTTCTTC.

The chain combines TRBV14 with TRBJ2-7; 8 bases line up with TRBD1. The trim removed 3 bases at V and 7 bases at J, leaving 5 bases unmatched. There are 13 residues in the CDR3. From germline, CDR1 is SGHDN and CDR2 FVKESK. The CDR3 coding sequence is TGTGCCAGCAGCCAGACCAGGGGGCCTGAGCAGTACTTC. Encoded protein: CASSQTRGPEQYF. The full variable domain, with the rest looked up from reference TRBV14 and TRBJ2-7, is EAGVTQFPSHSVIEKGQTVTLRCDPISGHDNLYWYRRVMGKEIKFLLHFVKESKQDESGMPNNRFLAERTGGTYSTLKVQPAELEDSGVYFCASSQTRGPEQYFGPGTRLTVT.

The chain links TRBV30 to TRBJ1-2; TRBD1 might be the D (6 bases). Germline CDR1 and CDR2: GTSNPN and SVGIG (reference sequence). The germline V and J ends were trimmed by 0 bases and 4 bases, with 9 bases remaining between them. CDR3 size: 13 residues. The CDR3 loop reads CAWSVQGSYGYTF. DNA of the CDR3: TGTGCCTGGAGTGTCCAGGGGTCCTATGGCTACACCTTC.

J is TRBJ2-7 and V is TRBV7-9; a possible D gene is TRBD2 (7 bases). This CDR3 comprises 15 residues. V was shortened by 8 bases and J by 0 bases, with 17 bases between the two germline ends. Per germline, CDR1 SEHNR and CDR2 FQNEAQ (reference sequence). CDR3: CASGKGGDSSYEQYF. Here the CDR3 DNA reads TGTGCCAGCGGCAAGGGGGGGGACTCCTCCTACGAGCAGTACTTC.

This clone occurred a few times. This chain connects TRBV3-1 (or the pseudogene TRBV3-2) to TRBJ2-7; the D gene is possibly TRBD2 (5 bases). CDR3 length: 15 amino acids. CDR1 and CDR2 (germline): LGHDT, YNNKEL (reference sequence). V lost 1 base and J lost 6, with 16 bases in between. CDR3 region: CASSQAGRRITEQYF. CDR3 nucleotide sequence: TGTGCCAGCAGCCAAGCGGGAAGGAGAATTACCGAGCAGTACTTC.

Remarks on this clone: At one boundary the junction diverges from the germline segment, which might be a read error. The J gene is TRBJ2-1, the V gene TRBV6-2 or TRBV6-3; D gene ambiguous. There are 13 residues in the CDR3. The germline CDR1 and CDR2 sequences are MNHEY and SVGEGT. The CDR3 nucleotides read TGTGCCAGCAGTTACCTCGGTTCGCCAACGTGTGTCTTC. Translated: CASSYLGSPTCVF.

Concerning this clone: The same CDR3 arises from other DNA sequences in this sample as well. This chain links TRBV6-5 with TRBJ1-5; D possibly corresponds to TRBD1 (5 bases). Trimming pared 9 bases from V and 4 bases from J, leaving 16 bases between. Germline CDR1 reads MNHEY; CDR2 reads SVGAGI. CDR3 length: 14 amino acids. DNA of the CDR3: TGTGCCAGTCGCGCCGGGGGATCAAATCAGCCCCAGCATTTT. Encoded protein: CASRAGGSNQPQHF.

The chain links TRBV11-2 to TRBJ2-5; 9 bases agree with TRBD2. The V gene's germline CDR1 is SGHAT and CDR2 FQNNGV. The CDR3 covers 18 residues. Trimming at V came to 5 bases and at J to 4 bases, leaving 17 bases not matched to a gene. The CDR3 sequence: CASSHPAGGAARGETQYF. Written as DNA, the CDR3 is TGTGCCAGCAGCCACCCCGCGGGGGGGGCCGCCCGTGGAGAGACCCAGTACTTC.

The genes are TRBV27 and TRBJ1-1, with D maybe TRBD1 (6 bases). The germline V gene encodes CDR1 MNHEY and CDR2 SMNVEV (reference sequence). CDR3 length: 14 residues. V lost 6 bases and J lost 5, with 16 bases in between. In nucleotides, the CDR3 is TGTGCCAGCAGCAGAGACAGGCTGGGAACTGAAGCTTTCTTT. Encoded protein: CASSRDRLGTEAFF.

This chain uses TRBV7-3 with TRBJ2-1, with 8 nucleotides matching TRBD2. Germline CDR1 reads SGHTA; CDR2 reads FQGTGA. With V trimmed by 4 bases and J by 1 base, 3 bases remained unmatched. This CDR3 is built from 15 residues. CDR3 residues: CASSSVAGSYNEQFF. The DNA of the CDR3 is TGTGCCAGCAGCTCCGTAGCGGGGTCCTACAATGAGCAGTTCTTC.

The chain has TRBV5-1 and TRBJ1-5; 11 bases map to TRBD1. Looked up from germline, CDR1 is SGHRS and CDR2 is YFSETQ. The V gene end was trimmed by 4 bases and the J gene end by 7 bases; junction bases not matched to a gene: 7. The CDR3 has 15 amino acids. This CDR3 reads CASSPGQGGGQPQHF. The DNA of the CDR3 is TGCGCCAGCAGCCCGGGACAGGGGGGTGGGCAGCCCCAGCATTTT.

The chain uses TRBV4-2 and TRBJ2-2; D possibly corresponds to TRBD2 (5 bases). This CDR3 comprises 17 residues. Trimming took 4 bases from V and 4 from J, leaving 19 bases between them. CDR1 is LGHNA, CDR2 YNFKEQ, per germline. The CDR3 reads CASSPGFQVGLTGELFF. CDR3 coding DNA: TGTGCCAGCAGCCCAGGATTTCAGGTCGGACTCACCGGGGAGCTGTTTTTT.

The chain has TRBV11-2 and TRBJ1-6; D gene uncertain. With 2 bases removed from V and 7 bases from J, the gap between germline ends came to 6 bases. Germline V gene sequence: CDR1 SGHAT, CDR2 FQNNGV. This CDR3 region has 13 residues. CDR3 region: CASSLNRNSPLHF. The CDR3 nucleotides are TGTGCCAGCAGCTTAAACAGAAATTCACCCCTCCACTTT.